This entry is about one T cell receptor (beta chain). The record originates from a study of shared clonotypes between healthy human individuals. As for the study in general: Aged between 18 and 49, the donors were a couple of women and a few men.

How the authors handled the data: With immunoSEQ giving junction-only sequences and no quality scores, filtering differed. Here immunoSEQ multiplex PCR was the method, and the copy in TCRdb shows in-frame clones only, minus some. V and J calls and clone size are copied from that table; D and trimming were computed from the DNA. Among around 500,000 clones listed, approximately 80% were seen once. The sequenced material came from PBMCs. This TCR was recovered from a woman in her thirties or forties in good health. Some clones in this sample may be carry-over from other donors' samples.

CDR3 loop: CASSWTGLNEQFF. The CDR3 nucleotides read TGTGCCAGCAGTTGGACAGGGTTGAATGAGCAGTTCTTC. This sequence joins TRBV7-9 and TRBJ2-1; 8 nucleotides align to TRBD1. CDR3 length equals 13 residues. Germline V gene data show CDR1 as SEHNR and CDR2 as FQNEAQ (reference sequence). J lost 7 bases, V lost 6 bases, and 5 bases had no gene match.